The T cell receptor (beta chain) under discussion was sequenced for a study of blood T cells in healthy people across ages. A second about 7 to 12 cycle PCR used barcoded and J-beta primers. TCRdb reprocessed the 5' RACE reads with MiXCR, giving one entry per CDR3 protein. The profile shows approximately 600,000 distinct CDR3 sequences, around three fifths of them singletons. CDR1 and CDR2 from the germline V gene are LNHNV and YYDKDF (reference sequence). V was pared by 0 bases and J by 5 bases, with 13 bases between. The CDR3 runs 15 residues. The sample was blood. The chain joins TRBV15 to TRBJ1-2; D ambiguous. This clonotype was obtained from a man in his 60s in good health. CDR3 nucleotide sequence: TGTGCCACCAGCAGAGATTTGGTGTCCGGGTATGGCTACACCTTC. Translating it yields CATSRDLVSGYGYTF.